This TCR beta chain was sequenced in a study of T cell responses to AZD1222 COVID-19 vaccine. J was trimmed by 4 bases and V by 0 bases; bases with no gene match: 12. CDR3 length: 19 residues. CDR1 and CDR2 (germline): SGDLS, YYNGEE. The protocol was immunoSEQ multiplex PCR, while the TCRdb copy is restricted to in-frame clones and leaves out a portion. The sample holds roughly 100,000 clones, 90% seen once. This clonotype was obtained from an adult in good health. The material was peripheral blood, obtained on day 0 of AZD1222 vaccination. This chain uses TRBV9 with TRBJ2-6; 8 positions agree with TRBD1. CDR3 coding DNA: TGTGCCAGCAGCGTAGCTCGGCAGGGGGCGCCGTGGGGGGCCAACGTCCTGACTTTC. As protein: CASSVARQGAPWGANVLTF.